This T cell receptor beta chain came from a study of blood T cell repertoires in COVID-19. Study-level background: Sites in the United States, Italy and Spain provided acute and convalescent COVID-19 samples. Sample material is recorded as cDNA or gDNA derived from T cells, B-cell-depleted T cells, or PBMCs.

Looked up from germline, CDR1 is SGHTA and CDR2 is FQGNSA. Trimming removed 5 bases at V and 3 bases at J, with 13 bases between. CDR3 size: 15 residues. Per the original methods: Quantification of nucleated cells was approximated via reference gene primer amplification. TCRdb's copy holds only in-frame clones and misses some; the assay was immunoSEQ multiplex PCR. V, J and clone size were drawn from that table, and D and trimming were deduced from the DNA. Found here are 35,000 to 45,000 clones, around nine tenths of them singletons; the top ten hold roughly a third. Sequenced: peripheral blood. The chain uses TRBV7-2 and TRBJ1-4; a possible D gene is TRBD1 (5 bases). The receptor was derived from a man between 70 and 80 years old with active COVID-19. CDR3 DNA sequence: TGTGCCAGCAGCCGTCAAGGGGCTCCTAATGAAAAACTGTTTTTT. This codes for CASSRQGAPNEKLFF.